This T cell receptor beta chain was observed in a study of memory CD4+ T cells and cytomegalovirus serostatus (dated by TCRdb to between 2019 and 2020). Study-wide context: The roughly 35 healthy Belgian adults in the cohort included 9 who were CMV seropositive and about 24 who were CMV seronegative. CD4+ memory TCRbeta repertoires of a Belgian cohort with known cytomegalovirus serostatus were sequenced in order to replicate a published TCR-based CMV serostatus classifier.

General findings and caveats noted by the study authors: On the Belgian cohort, the classifier built on the original framework reached a median bootstrapped AUC of about 0.96, with a 95% CI of 0.76-1.00. Unlike the original study, which covered naive and memory CD4+ and CD8+ populations, the Belgian study sequenced only CD4+CD45RO+ memory cells. Among the 150 to 200 previously reported CMV-associated TCRbeta sequences, 65 to 85 showed up in the CD4+ memory repertoires, with each one found in between one and five individuals. For CMV serostatus prediction, a median bootstrapped AUC of roughly 0.94 was reached with the original framework, and a median bootstrapped AUC of roughly 0.89 was reached with a US-trained random forest. Results were interpreted as suggesting that the CMV-associated TCR signature is largely present in the CD4+ memory repertoire.

Genomic DNA was extracted from sorted cells with the Quick-DNA Microprep Kit. Amplification of TCRbeta DNA was done with the immunoSEQ hsTCRbeta kit, following the protocol from the manufacturer. TCRbeta libraries were sequenced on an Illumina MiSeq instrument. The authors' pipeline ran thus. Following removal of out-of-frame sequences, some 2 million distinct TCRbeta sequences were retained, with an average of about 61,000 per individual. Two values were used to score each individual: the count of roughly 150 previously reported CMV-associated TCRbeta sequences and the total count of productive distinct TCRbeta sequences. A beta-binomial model was reimplemented in Python, and random forests from scikit-learn, run with default parameters, were trained on data from the US cohort. Classifier performance on the Belgian cohort was summarized as median AUC with percentile confidence intervals calculated over 10,000 bootstrap iterations. TCRdb re-hosts the immuneACCESS table, in-frame sequences only. Its copies lack some clones; in the studies checked, an unresolved V gene accounts for under half of them, and the cause for the rest is not known. The V and J calls and clone size are taken from that table; D and trimming were inferred from the DNA. This sample gives about 54,000 clones in total; roughly 79% of them show up just once. The biggest ten clones account for approximately 1.5% of the sample.

Single viable CD3+CD4+CD8-CD45RO+ cells were sorted as memory CD4+ T cells on a FACSAria II. To determine CMV serostatus, a Roche Elecsys assay was used that detects serum IgG against CMV pp150, pp28, p38 and p52. Following thawing, total CD4+ T cells were enriched through positive selection using CD4 magnetic microbeads. The samples came from a separate study whose specific focus was interrogating the CD4+ T cell memory repertoire. Peripheral blood mononuclear cells were isolated and cryopreserved according to standard operating procedures, and serum was stored at -80 degrees C. The staining relied on CD3-PerCP (BW264/56), CD4-APC (RPA-T4), CD45RO-PE (UCHT1) and CD8-Pacific Orange (3B5) antibodies, and Sytox blue was used to exclude non-viable cells. Via the germline V gene, CDR1 is ENHRY and CDR2 SYGVKD. V is shortened by 7 bases, J by 5 bases, and the region joining them spans 17 bases. Taken from cysteine to phenylalanine, the CDR3 has 14 residues. The CDR3 DNA has 42 bases and is translated from base 1.

This clone showed up just once. Its recognized antigen is unknown. The sample holds no much larger clone one base away, and base qualities are not on file. The receptor's source is an adult in good health and CMV-seronegative. The chain was built from TRBV10-3 and TRBJ1-1; TRBD1 is a possible D gene, resting on 6 matching bases. The sample consisted of memory CD4+ T cells from blood. The nucleotide sequence reads TGTGCCATCACCCTTGGAGGGGGAAAGACTGAAGCTTTCTTT. Its product reads: CAITLGGGKTEAFF.